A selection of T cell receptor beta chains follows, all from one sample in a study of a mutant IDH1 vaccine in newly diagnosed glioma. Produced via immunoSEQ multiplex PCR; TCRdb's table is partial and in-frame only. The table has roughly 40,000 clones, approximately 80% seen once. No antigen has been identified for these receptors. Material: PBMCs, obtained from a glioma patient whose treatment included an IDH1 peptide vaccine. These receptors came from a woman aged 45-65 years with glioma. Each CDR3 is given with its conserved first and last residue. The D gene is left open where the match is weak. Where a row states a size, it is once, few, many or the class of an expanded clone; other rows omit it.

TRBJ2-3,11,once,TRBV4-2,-,CASSQGDTQYF,TGTGCCAGCAGCCAAGGAGATACGCAGTATTTT
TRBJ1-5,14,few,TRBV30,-,CAWSVIRTGQPQHF,TGTGCCTGGAGTGTAATACGGACGGGACAGCCCCAGCATTTT
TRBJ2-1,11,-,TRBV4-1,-,CASSHHSEQFF,TGCGCCAGCAGCCACCACAGTGAGCAGTTCTTC
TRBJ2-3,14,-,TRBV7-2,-,CASSFDRITDTQYF,TGTGCCAGCAGCTTCGACAGGATCACAGATACGCAGTATTTT
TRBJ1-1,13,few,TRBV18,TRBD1,CASSPEGATEAFF,TGTGCCAGCTCACCGGAGGGGGCCACTGAAGCTTTCTTT
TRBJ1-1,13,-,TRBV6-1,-,CACHRESDTEAFF,TGTGCCTGCCACAGGGAGTCGGACACTGAAGCTTTCTTT
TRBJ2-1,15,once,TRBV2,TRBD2,CASSDRLAGGNEQFF,TGTGCCAGCAGTGACCGACTAGCGGGGGGGAATGAGCAGTTCTTC
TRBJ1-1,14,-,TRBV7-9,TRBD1,CASSNQGANTEAFF,TGTGCCAGCAGCAATCAGGGGGCGAACACTGAAGCTTTCTTT
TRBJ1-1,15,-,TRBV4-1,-,CASSRTIQENTEAFF,TGCGCCAGCAGCCGAACAATTCAGGAAAACACTGAAGCTTTCTTT
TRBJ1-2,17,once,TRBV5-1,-,CASSQKIRDTEHYGYTF,TGCGCCAGCAGCCAGAAGATCCGGGACACAGAACACTATGGCTACACCTTC
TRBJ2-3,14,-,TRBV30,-,CAWSRATRTDTQYF,TGTGCCTGGAGTCGGGCTACCCGAACAGATACGCAGTATTTT
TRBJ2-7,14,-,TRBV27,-,CASSLASGTYEQYF,TGTGCCAGCAGTTTGGCTAGTGGGACTTACGAGCAGTACTTC
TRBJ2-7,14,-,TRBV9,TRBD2,CASSPGGISYEQYF,TGTGCCAGCAGCCCGGGGGGAATCTCCTACGAGCAGTACTTC
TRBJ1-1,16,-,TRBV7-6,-,CASSLGWRVGHTEAFF,TGTGCCAGCAGCTTAGGTTGGAGGGTAGGTCACACTGAAGCTTTCTTT
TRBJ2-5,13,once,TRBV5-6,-,CASSLGGGETQYF,TGTGCCAGCAGCTTGGGAGGGGGAGAGACCCAGTACTTC
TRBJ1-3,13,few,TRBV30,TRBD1,CAWLQGSGNTIYF,TGTGCCTGGCTACAGGGGAGTGGAAACACCATATATTTT
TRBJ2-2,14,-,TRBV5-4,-,CASSFQGGTGELFF,TGTGCCAGCAGCTTCCAGGGAGGCACCGGGGAGCTGTTTTTT
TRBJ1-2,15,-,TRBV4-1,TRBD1,CASSQDWDRGIGYTF,TGCGCCAGCAGCCAAGATTGGGACAGGGGAATTGGCTACACCTTC
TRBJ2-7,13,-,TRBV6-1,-,CASTEGVAYEQYF,TGTGCCAGCACCGAAGGTGTGGCCTACGAGCAGTACTTC
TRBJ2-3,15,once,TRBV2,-,CASRETRSPTDTQYF,TGTGCCAGCAGGGAGACAAGGTCCCCCACAGATACGCAGTATTTT
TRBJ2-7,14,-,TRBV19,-,CASSPAGQFYEQYF,TGTGCCAGTAGTCCGGCGGGACAGTTCTACGAGCAGTACTTC
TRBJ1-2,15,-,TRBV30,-,CAWSRITGTFEGYTF,TGTGCCTGGAGTCGTATAACCGGGACCTTCGAGGGCTACACCTTC
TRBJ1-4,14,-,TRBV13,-,CASSLRQLNEKLFF,TGTGCCAGCAGCTTACGGCAGCTTAATGAAAAACTGTTTTTT
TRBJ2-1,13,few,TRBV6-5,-,CASSYGQGYEQFF,TGTGCCAGCAGTTACGGTCAGGGATATGAGCAGTTCTTC
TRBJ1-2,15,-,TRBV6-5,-,CASSYSKEGNYGYTF,TGTGCCAGCAGTTACTCGAAGGAGGGTAACTATGGCTACACCTTC
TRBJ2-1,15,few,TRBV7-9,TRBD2,CASSLPGGRENEQFF,TGTGCCAGCAGCCTCCCGGGGGGAAGGGAAAATGAGCAGTTCTTC
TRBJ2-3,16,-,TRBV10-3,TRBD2,CAISEERGAGTDTQYF,TGTGCCATCAGTGAAGAGCGGGGTGCGGGGACAGATACGCAGTATTTT
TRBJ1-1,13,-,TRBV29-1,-,CSVYRQLTTEAFF,TGCAGCGTTTACCGACAGCTTACCACTGAAGCTTTCTTT
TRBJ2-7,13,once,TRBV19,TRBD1,CASNRLQGDEQYF,TGTGCCAGTAATAGATTACAGGGGGACGAGCAGTACTTC
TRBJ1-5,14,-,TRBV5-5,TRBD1,CASSSRQGVQPQHF,TGTGCCAGCAGCTCCCGACAGGGGGTTCAGCCCCAGCATTTT
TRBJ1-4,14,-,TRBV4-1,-,CASSQGPQGEKLFF,TGCGCCAGCAGCCAAGGGCCCCAAGGCGAAAAACTGTTTTTT
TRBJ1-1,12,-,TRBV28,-,CASSLEQGEAFF,TGTGCCAGCAGTTTAGAACAGGGTGAAGCTTTCTTT
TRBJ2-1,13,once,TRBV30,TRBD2,CAWSVKAGGVQFF,TGTGCCTGGAGTGTAAAGGCGGGGGGGGTGCAGTTCTTC
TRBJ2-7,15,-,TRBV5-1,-,CASSPTHKGHYEQYF,TGCGCCAGCAGCCCGACTCATAAGGGGCACTACGAGCAGTACTTC
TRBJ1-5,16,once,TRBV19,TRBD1,CASTLRGQESNQPQHF,TGTGCCAGTACCCTAAGGGGACAGGAGAGCAATCAGCCCCAGCATTTT
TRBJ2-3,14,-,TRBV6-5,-,CASSPSWGTDTQYF,TGTGCCAGCAGTCCGAGTTGGGGCACAGATACGCAGTATTTT
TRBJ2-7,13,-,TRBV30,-,CAWSSGVSSEQYF,TGTGCCTGGTCCTCAGGTGTTAGTAGCGAGCAGTACTTC
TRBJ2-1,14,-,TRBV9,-,CASSPGAPYNEQFF,TGTGCCAGCAGCCCGGGGGCCCCCTACAATGAGCAGTTCTTC
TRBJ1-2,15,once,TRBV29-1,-,CSVEDLFQGPYGYTF,TGCAGCGTTGAAGATCTATTTCAAGGACCTTATGGCTACACCTTC
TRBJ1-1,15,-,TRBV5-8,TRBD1,CASSQGQDRNTEAFF,TGTGCCAGCAGCCAAGGACAGGACCGGAACACTGAAGCTTTCTTT
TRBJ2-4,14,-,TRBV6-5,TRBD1,CASRLGTGGNIQYF,TGTGCCAGCAGGCTCGGGACAGGGGGAAACATTCAGTACTTC
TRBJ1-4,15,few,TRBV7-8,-,CASSRRGEVGEKLFF,TGTGCCAGCAGCCGACGGGGGGAGGTGGGCGAAAAACTGTTTTTT
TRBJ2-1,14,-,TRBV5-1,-,CASRRDGSYNEQFF,TGCGCCAGCAGACGGGACGGCTCCTACAATGAGCAGTTCTTC
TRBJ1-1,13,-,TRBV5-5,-,CASSFSGGLEAFF,TGTGCCAGCAGCTTCTCCGGGGGCCTAGAAGCTTTCTTT
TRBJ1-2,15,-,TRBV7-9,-,CASSLRRQPDYGYTF,TGTGCCAGCAGCTTACGGAGGCAGCCCGACTATGGCTACACCTTC
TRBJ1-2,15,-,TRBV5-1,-,CASSTGTEVLEGYTF,TGCGCCAGCAGCACCGGGACGGAAGTTTTGGAGGGCTACACCTTC
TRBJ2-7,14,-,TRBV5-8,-,CASSLGGSDYEQYF,TGTGCCAGCAGCTTGGGTGGGTCCGACTACGAGCAGTACTTC
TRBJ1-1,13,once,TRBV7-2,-,CASSSRGNTEAFF,TGTGCCAGCAGCTCCCGGGGGAACACTGAAGCTTTCTTT
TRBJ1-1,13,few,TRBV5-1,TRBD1,CASSSRDRGEAFF,TGCGCCAGCAGCTCGAGGGACAGGGGTGAAGCTTTCTTT
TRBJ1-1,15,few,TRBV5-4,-,CASSLSPGEQVEAFF,TGTGCCAGCAGCTTGTCCCCCGGTGAACAAGTTGAAGCTTTCTTT
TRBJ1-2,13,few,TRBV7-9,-,CASIFGGSGGYTF,TGTGCCAGCATCTTTGGGGGGTCGGGCGGCTACACCTTC
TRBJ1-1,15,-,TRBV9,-,CASSVGHRVNTEAFF,TGTGCCAGCAGCGTAGGCCACAGGGTGAACACTGAAGCTTTCTTT
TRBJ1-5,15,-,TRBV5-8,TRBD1,CASSPGQGAVQPQHF,TGTGCCAGCAGCCCAGGACAGGGGGCTGTTCAGCCCCAGCATTTT